This TCR beta chain was found in a study of cytomegalovirus exposure and HLA in healthy donors. In the PCR, 60 Vbeta and 13 Jbeta primers were used. Authors' methods: Later, an analysis found about 77 million unique TCR beta chains, and about 10 million of these were shared. The repertoire was sequenced with immunoSEQ multiplex PCR; TCRdb's copy has only in-frame clones and lacks some. The V and J calls and clone size were taken over from that table, and D and trimming were inferred from the DNA. The sample consists of some 150,000 clones, roughly 71% of them appearing once. A remark on this clone: Its antigen is not identified.

Study-wide findings and caveats: A later analysis found that most CMV-associated TCR beta chains appeared HLA-restricted.

The CDR3 consists of 15 residues. CDR1 and CDR2 from the germline V gene are LNHDA and SQIVND (reference sequence). V lost 5 bases, J lost 4 bases, and 15 bases lay in between. The source of this sequence is a woman between 40 and 50 years old in good health and CMV-seronegative. Sample: PBMCs. The chain links TRBV19 to TRBJ1-5; maybe TRBD1 (6 bases). Written as DNA, the CDR3 is TGTGCCAGTAGTCCACAGGGCTTTAGGAATCAGCCCCAGCATTTT. This gives the protein CASSPQGFRNQPQHF.